This T cell receptor (beta chain) was sequenced in a study of post-analysis software for immune sequencing data. At the level of the study: Recorded disease courses covered relapsing-remitting, secondary progressive and progressive-relapsing multiple sclerosis. Some patients had no subtype annotation.

The CDR3 extends over 15 amino acids. The V gene's germline CDR1 is SGDLS and CDR2 YYNGEE. Trimming pared 3 bases from V and 0 bases from J, leaving 12 bases between. Study findings and constraints: TRBV5-6, TRBV5-1 and TRBV20-1 were among 4 or 5 TRBV segments more frequent in patients than controls. Clustering by F measure revealed strong co-clustering among samples prepared together in one batch. Patients with multiple sclerosis recorded significantly lower normalized Chao1 diversity than controls, the study found.

On this clonotype itself: Its antigen is not known.

Unique molecular identifiers were present in the TCR beta cDNA libraries. When about 1 to 11 million T cells were used, they gave hundreds of thousands of cDNA molecules. TCRdb recomputed calls from the PCR reads with MiXCR, one row per CDR3 protein. Counted here are around 400,000 distinct CDR3 sequences, 30% to 45% occurring once; the ten biggest clones make up under 15%. The source of this sequence is a girl aged 5-17 years with multiple sclerosis. The V and J genes are TRBV9 and TRBJ2-5, with D possibly being TRBD2 (6 bases). The specimen was blood. The CDR3 protein is CASSAGDWYQETQYF. In DNA form, the CDR3 reads TGTGCCAGCAGCGCGGGGGACTGGTACCAAGAGACCCAGTACTTC.